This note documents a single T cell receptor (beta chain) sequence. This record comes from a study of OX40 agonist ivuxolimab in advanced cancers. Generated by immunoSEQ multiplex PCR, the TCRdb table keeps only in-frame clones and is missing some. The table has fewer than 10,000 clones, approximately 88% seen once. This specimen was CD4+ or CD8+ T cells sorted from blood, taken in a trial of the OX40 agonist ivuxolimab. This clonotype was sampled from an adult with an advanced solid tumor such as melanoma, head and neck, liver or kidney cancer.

The CDR3 reads CASSLADRRAEQFF. Here the CDR3 DNA reads TGTGCCAGCAGCTTGGCCGATCGGAGAGCTGAGCAGTTCTTC. V usage is TRBV5-4 and J usage is TRBJ2-1, with D unclear. The germline CDR1 and CDR2 sequences are SGHNT and YYREEE (reference sequence). There are 14 residues in the CDR3. V shed 0 bases and J shed 9 bases, with 13 bases lying between them. Complete variable domain (other parts from reference TRBV5-4 and TRBJ2-1): ETGVTQSPTHLIKTRGQQVTLRCSSQSGHNTVSWYQQALGQGPQFIFQYYREEENGRGNFPPRFSGLQFPNYSSELNVNALELDDSALYLCASSLADRRAEQFFGPGTRLTVL.